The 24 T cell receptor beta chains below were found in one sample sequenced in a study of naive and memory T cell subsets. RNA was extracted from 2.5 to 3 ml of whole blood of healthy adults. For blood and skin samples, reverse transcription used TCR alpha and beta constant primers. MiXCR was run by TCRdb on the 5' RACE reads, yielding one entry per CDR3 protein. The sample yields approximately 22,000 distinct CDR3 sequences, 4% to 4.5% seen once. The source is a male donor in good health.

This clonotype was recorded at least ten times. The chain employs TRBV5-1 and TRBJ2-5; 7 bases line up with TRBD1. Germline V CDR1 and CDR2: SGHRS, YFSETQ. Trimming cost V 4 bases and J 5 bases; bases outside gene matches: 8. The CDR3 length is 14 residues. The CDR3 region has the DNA TGCGCCAGCAGCCTCGTCCCGGGACAGGAGACCCAGTACTTC. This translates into CASSLVPGQETQYF.

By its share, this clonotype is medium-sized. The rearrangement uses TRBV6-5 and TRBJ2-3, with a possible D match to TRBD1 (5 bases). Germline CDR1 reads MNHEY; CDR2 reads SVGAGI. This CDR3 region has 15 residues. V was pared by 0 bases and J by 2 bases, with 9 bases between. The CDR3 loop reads CASSYSRQLTDTQYF. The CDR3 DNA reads TGTGCCAGCAGTTACTCGAGACAGCTCACAGATACGCAGTATTTT.

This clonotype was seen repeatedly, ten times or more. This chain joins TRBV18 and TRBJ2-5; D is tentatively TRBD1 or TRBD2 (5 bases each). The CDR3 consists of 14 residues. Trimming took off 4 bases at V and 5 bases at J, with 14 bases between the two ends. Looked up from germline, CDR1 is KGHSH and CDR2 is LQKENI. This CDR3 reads CASSRGTGMETQYF. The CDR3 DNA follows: TGTGCCAGCTCACGAGGGACCGGTATGGAGACCCAGTACTTC. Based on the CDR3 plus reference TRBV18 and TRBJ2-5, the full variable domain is NAGVMQNPRHLVRRRGQEARLRCSPMKGHSHVYWYRQLPEEGLKFMVYLQKENIIDESGMPKERFSAEFPKEGPSILRIQQVVRGDSAAYFCASSRGTGMETQYFGPGTRLLVL.

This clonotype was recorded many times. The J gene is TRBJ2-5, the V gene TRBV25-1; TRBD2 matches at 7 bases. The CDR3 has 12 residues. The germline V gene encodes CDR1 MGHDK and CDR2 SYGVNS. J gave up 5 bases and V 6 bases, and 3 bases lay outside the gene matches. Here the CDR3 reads CASRGGWETQYF. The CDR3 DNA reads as TGTGCCAGCAGGGGGGGGTGGGAGACCCAGTACTTC.

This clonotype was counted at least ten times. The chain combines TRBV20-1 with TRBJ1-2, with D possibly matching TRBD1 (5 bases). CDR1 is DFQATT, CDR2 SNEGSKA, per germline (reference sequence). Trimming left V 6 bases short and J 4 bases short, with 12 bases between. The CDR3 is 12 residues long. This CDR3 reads CSATDRTYGYTF. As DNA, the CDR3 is TGCAGTGCCACAGACAGAACCTATGGCTACACCTTC.

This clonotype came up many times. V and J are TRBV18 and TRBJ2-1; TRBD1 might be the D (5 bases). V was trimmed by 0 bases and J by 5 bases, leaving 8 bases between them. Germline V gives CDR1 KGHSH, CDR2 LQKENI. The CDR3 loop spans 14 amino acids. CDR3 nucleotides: TGTGCCAGCTCACCACCAGCCAGGGACAATGAGCAGTTCTTC. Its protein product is CASSPPARDNEQFF. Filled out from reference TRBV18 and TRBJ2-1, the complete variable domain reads NAGVMQNPRHLVRRRGQEARLRCSPMKGHSHVYWYRQLPEEGLKFMVYLQKENIIDESGMPKERFSAEFPKEGPSILRIQQVVRGDSAAYFCASSPPARDNEQFFGPGTRLTVL.

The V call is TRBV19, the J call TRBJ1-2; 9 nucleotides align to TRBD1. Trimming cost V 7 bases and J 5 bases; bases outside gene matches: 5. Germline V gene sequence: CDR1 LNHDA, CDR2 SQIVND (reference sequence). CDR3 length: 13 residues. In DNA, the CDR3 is TGTGCCAGTAACCTCGACAGGGGGTATGGCTACACCTTC. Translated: CASNLDRGYGYTF.

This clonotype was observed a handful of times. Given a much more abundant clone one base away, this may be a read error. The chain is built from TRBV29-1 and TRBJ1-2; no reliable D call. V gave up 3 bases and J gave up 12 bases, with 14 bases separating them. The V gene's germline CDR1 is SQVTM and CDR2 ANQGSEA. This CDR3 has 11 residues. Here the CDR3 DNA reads TGCAGCGTTGATACAAGGACTGACGACACCTTC. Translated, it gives CSVDTRTDDTF.

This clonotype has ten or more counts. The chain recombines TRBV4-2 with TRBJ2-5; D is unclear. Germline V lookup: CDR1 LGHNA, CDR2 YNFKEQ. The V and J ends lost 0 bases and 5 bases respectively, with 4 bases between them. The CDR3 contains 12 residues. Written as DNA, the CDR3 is TGTGCCAGCAGCCAAGATCGGGAGACCCAGTACTTC. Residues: CASSQDRETQYF.

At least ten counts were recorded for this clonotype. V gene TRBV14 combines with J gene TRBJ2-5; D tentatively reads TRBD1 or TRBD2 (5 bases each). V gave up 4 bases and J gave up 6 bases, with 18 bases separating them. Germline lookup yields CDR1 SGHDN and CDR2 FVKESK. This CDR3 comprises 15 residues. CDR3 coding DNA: TGTGCCAGCAGCCGGACGGGACCACTAGGACAGACCCAGTACTTC. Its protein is CASSRTGPLGQTQYF. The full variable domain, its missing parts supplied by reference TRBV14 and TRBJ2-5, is EAGVTQFPSHSVIEKGQTVTLRCDPISGHDNLYWYRRVMGKEIKFLLHFVKESKQDESGMPNNRFLAERTGGTYSTLKVQPAELEDSGVYFCASSRTGPLGQTQYFGPGTRLLVL.

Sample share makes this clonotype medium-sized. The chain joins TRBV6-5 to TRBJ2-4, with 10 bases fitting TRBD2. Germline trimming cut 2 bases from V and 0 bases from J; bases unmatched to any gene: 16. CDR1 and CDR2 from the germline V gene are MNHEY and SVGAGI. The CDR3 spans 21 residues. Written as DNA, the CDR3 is TGTGCCAGCAGTTACCATTACGCGACTGGGACTAGCGAGTTAGCCAAAAACATTCAGTACTTC. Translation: CASSYHYATGTSELAKNIQYF.

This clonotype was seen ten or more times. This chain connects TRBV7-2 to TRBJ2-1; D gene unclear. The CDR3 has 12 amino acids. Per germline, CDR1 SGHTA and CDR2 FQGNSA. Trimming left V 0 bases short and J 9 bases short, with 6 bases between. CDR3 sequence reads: CASSLALGEQFF. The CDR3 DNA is TGTGCCAGCAGCTTAGCGCTGGGTGAGCAGTTCTTC.

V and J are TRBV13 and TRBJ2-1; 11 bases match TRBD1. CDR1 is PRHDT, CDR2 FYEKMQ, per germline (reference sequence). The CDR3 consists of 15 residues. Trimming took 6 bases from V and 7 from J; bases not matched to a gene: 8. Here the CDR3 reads CASRTGTGGLNEQFF. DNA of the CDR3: TGTGCCAGCAGGACCGGGACAGGGGGTTTAAATGAGCAGTTCTTC.

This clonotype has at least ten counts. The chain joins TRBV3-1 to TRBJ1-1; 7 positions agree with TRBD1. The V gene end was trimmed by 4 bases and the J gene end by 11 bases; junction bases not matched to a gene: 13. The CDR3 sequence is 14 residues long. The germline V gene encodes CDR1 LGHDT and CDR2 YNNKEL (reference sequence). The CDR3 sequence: CASSPGGGLWYAFF. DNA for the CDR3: TGTGCCAGCAGCCCAGGAGGGGGCCTGTGGTACGCTTTCTTT.

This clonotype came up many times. The CDR3, as DNA: TGTGCCAGCAGCAACACAGGGGGCTACACTGAAGCTTTCTTT. Translating gives CASSNTGGYTEAFF. J is TRBJ1-1 and V is TRBV14; 9 bases line up with TRBD1. Germline V gene data show CDR1 as SGHDN and CDR2 as FVKESK. There are 14 residues in the CDR3. Trimming removed 5 bases from V and 3 bases from J; junction bases left unmatched: 4.

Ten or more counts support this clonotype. DNA for the CDR3: TGTGCCAGCAGGACTAGATTGATCTACAATGAGCAGTTCTTC. This encodes CASRTRLIYNEQFF. The chain combines TRBV6-2 or TRBV6-3 with TRBJ2-1; possible D gene TRBD2, 6 bases. This CDR3 comprises 14 residues. Germline lookup yields CDR1 MNHEY and CDR2 SVGEGT. The ends were cut back, 6 bases at V and 3 bases at J, with 12 bases in the middle.

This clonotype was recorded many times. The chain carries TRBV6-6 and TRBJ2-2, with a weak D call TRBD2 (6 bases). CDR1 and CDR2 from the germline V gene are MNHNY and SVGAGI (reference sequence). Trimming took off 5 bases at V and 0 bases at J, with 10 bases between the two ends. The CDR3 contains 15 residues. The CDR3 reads CASSRRLANTGELFF. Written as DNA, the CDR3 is TGTGCCAGCAGTCGCAGACTAGCGAACACCGGGGAGCTGTTTTTT.

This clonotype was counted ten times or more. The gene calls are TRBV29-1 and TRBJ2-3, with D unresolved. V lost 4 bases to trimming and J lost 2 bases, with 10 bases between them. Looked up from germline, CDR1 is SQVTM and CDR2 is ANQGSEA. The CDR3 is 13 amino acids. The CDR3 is CSVGHRLTDTQYF. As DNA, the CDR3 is TGCAGCGTTGGTCATCGCCTCACAGATACGCAGTATTTT.

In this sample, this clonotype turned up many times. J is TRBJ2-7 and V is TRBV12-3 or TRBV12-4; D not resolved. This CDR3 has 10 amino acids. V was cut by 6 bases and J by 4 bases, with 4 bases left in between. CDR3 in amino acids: CASRGYEQYF. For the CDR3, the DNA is TGTGCCAGCAGGGGATACGAGCAGTACTTC.

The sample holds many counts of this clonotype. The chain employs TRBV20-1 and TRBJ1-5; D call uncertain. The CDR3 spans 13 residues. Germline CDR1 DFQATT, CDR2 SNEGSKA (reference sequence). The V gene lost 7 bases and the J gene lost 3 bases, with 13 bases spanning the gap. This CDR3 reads CSVPRADNQPQHF. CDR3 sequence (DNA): TGCAGTGTCCCCCGGGCCGACAATCAGCCCCAGCATTTT.

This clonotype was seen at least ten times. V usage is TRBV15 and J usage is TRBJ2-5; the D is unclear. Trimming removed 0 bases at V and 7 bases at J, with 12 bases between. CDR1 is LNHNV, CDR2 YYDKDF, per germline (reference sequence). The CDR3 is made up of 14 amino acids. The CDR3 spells CATSRDLGGSTQYF. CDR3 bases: TGTGCCACCAGCAGAGATCTAGGCGGATCGACCCAGTACTTC. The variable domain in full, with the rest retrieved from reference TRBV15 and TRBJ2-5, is DAMVIQNPRYQVTQFGKPVTLSCSQTLNHNVMYWYQQKSSQAPKLLFHYYDKDFNNEADTPDNFQSRRPNTSFCFLDIRSPGLGDTAMYLCATSRDLGGSTQYFGPGTRLLVL.

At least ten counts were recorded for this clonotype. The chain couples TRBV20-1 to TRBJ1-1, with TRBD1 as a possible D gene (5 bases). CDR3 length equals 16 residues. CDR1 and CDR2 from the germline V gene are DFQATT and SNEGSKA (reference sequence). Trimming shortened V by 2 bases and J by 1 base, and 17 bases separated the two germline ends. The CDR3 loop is CSARRAGLLENTEAFF. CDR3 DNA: TGCAGTGCTAGAAGGGCAGGGCTCCTGGAGAACACTGAAGCTTTCTTT.

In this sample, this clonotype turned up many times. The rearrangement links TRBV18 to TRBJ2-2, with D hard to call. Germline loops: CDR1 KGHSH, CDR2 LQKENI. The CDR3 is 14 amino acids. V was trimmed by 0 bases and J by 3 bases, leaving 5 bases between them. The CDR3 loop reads CASSPPLYTGELFF. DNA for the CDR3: TGTGCCAGCTCACCACCGCTCTACACCGGGGAGCTGTTTTTT.

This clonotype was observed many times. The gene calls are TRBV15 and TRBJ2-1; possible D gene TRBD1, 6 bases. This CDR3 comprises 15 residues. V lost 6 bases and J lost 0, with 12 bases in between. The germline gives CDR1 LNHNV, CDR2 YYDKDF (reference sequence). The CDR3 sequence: CATRGTGNSYNEQFF. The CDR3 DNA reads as TGTGCCACCAGAGGAACAGGGAACTCCTACAATGAGCAGTTCTTC.